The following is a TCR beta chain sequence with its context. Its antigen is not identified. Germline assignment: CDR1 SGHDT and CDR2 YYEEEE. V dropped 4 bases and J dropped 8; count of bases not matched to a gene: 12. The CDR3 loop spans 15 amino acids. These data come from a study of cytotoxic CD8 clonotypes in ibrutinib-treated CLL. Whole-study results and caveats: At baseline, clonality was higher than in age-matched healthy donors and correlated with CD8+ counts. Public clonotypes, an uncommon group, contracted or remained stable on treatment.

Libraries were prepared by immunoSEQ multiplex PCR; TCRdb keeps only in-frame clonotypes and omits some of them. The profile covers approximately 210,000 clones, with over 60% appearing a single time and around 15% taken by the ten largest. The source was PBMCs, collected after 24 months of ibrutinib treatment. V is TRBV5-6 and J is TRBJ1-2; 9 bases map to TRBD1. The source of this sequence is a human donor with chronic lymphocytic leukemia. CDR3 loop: CASSRTGVAVRGYTF. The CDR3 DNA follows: TGTGCCAGCAGCCGGACAGGGGTTGCAGTTCGGGGCTACACCTTC.